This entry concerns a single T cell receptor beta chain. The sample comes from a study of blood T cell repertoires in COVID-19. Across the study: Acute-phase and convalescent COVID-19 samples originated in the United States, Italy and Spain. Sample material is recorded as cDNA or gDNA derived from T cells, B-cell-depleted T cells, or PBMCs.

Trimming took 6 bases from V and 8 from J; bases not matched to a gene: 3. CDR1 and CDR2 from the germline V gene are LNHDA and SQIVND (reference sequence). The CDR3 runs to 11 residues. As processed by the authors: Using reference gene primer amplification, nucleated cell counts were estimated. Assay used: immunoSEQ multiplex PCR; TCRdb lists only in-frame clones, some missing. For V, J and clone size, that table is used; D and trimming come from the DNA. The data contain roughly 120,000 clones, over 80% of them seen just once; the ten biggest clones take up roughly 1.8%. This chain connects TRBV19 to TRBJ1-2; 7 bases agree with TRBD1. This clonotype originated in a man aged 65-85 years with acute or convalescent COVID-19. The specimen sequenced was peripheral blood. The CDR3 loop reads CASRGGSGYTF. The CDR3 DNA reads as TGTGCCAGTAGAGGGGGCTCGGGCTACACCTTC. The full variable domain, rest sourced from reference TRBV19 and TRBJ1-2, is DGGITQSPKYLFRKEGQNVTLSCEQNLNHDAMYWYRQDPGQGLRLIYYSQIVNDFQKGDIAEGYSVSREKKESFPLTVTSAQKNPTAFYLCASRGGSGYTFGSGTRLTVV.